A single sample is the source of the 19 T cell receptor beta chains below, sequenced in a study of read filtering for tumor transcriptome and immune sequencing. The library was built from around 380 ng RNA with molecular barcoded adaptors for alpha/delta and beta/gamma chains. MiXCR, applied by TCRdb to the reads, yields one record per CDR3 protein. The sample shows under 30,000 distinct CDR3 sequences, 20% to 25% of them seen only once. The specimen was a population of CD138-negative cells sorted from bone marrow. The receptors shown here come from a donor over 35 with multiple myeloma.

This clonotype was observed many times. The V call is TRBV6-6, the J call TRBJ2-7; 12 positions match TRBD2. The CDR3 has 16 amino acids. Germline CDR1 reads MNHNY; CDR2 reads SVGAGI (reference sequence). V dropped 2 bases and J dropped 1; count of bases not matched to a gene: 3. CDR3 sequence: CASSYLTSGSSYEQYF. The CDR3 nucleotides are TGTGCCAGCAGTTACCTGACTAGCGGGAGTTCCTACGAGCAGTACTTC.

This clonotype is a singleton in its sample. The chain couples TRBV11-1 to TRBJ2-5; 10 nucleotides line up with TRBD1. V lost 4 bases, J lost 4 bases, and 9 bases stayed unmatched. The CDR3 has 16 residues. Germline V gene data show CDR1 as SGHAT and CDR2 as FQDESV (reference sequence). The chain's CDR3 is CASSSRDRGGRETQYF. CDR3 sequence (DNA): TGTGCCAGCAGCTCCCGGGACAGGGGAGGAAGAGAGACCCAGTACTTC.

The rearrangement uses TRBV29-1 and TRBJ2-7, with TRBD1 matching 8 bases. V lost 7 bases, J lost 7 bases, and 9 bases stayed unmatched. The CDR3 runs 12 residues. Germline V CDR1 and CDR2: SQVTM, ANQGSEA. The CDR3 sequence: CSGADRVREQYF. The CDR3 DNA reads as TGCAGCGGAGCGGACAGGGTTCGGGAGCAGTACTTC.

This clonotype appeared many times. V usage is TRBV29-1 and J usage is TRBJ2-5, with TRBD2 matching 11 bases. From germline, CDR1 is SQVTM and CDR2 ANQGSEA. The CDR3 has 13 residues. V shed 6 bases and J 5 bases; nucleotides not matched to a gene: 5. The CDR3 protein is CSVRLAGFETQYF. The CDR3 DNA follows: TGCAGCGTCAGACTAGCGGGGTTTGAGACCCAGTACTTC.

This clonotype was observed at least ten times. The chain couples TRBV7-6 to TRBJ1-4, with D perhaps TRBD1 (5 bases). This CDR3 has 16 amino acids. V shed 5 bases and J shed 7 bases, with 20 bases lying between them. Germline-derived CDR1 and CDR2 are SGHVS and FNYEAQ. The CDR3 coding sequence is TGTGCCAGCAGCGCACAGGCGAGGGTCGGTACTGAAAAACTGTTTTTT. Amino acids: CASSAQARVGTEKLFF.

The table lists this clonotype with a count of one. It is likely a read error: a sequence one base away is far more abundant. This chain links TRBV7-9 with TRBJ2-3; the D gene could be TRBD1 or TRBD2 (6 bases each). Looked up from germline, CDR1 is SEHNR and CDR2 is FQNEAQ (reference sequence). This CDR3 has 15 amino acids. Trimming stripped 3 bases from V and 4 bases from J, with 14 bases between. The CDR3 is CASSLIGGGADTQYF. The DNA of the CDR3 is TGTGCCAGCAGCTTGATCGGGGGCGGGGCAGATACGCAGTATTTT.

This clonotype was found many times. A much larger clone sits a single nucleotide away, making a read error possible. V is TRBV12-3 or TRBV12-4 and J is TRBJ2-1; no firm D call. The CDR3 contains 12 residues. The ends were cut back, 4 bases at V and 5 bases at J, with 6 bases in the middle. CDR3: CASSSVNNEQFF. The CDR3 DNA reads TGTGCCAGCAGTTCTGTGAACAATGAGCAGTTCTTC.

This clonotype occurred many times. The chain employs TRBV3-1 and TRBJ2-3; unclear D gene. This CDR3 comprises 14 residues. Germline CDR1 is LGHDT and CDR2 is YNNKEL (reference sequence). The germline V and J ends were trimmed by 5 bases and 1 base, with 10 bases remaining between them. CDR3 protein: CASSAQAGTDTQYF. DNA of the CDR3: TGTGCCAGCAGCGCCCAGGCGGGCACAGATACGCAGTATTTT.

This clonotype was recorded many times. The CDR3 nucleotides read TGTGCCAGCAGCTTAGGAGGGACACTTAATGAAAAACTGTTTTTT. This gives the protein CASSLGGTLNEKLFF. V and J are TRBV7-8 and TRBJ1-4; D might be TRBD1 (6 bases). The V gene lost 1 base and the J gene lost 4 bases, with 10 bases spanning the gap. Germline CDR1 reads SGHVS; CDR2 reads FQNEAQ. The CDR3 has 15 amino acids. The full variable domain, completed using reference TRBV7-8 and TRBJ1-4, is GAGVSQSPRYKVAKRGQDVALRCDPISGHVSLFWYQQALGQGPEFLTYFQNEAQLDKSGLPSDRFFAERPEGSVSTLKIQRTQQEDSAVYLCASSLGGTLNEKLFFGSGTQLSVL.

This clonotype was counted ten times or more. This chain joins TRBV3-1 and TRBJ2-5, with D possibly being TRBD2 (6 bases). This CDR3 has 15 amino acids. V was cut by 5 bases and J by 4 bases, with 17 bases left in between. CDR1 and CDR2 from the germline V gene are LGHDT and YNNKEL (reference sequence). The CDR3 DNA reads TGTGCCAGCAGCGGGCCCCGTAGGGGAGGAGAGACCCAGTACTTC. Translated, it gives CASSGPRRGGETQYF.

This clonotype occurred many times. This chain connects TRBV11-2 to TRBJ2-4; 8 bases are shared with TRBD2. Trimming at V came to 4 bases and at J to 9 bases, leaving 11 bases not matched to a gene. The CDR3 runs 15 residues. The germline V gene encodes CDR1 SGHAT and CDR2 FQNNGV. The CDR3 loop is CASSSTPGGGTIQYF. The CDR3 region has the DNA TGTGCCAGCAGCTCAACACCGGGGGGGGGAACCATTCAGTACTTC.

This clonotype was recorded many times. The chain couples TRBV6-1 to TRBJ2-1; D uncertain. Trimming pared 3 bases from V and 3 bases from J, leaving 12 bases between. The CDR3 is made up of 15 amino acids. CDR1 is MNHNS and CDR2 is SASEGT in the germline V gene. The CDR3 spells CASSESYSVYNEQFF. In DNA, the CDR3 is TGTGCCAGCAGTGAGTCATACAGCGTCTACAATGAGCAGTTCTTC.

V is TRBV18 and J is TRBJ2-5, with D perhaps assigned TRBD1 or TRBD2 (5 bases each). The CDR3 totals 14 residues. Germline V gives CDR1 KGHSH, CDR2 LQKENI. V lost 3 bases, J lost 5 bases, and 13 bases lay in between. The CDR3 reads CASSPGTASETQYF. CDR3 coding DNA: TGTGCCAGCTCACCCGGGACGGCCAGTGAGACCCAGTACTTC.

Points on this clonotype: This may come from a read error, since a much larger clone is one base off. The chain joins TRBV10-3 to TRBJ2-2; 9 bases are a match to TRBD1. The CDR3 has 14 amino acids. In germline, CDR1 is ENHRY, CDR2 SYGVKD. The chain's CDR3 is CALRDRDVTGKLFF. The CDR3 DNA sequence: TGTGCCCTGCGGGACAGGGACGTTACCGGGAAGCTGTTTTTT.

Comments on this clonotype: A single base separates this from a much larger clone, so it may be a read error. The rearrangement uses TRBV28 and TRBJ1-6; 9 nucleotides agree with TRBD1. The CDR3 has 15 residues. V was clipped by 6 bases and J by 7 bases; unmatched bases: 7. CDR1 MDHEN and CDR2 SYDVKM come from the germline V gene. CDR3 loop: CASSHGQGRNSPLHF. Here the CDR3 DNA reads TGTGCCAGCAGCCACGGACAGGGGAGGAATTCACCCCTCCACTTT.

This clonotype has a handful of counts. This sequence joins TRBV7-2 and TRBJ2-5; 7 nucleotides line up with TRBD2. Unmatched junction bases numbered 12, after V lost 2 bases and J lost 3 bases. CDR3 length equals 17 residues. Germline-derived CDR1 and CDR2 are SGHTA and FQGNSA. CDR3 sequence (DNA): TGTGCCAGCAGCTTAAGAGGCCTAGCGGTTCGAAAAGAGACCCAGTACTTC. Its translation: CASSLRGLAVRKETQYF. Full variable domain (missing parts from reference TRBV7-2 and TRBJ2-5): GAGVSQSPSNKVTEKGKDVELRCDPISGHTALYWYRQSLGQGLEFLIYFQGNSAPDKSGLPSDRFSAERTGGSVSTLTIQRTQQEDSAVYLCASSLRGLAVRKETQYFGPGTRLLVL.

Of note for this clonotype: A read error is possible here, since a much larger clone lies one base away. The CDR3 here is CASSAQARVGTQKLFF. The CDR3 nucleotides are TGTGCCAGCAGCGCACAGGCGAGGGTCGGTACTCAAAAACTGTTTTTT. J is TRBJ1-4 and V is TRBV7-6; possibly TRBD1 for D (5 bases). Germline CDR1 and CDR2: SGHVS and FNYEAQ. The CDR3 runs 16 residues. With 5 bases removed from V and 9 bases from J, the gap between germline ends came to 22 bases.

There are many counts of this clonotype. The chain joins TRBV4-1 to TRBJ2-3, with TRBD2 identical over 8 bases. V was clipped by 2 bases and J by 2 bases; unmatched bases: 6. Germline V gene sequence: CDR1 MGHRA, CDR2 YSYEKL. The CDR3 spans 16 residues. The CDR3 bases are TGCGCCAGCAGCCAATCGGGGGGGTACCTCACAGATACGCAGTATTTT. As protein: CASSQSGGYLTDTQYF.

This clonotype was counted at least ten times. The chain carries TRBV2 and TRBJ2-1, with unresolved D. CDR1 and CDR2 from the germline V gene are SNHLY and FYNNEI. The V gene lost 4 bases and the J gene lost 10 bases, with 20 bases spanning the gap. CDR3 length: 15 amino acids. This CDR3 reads CASSAFLDRAVEQFF. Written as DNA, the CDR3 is TGTGCCAGCAGTGCCTTCCTTGATAGGGCGGTAGAGCAGTTCTTC. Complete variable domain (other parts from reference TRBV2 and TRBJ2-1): EPEVTQTPSHQVTQMGQEVILRCVPISNHLYFYWYRQILGQKVEFLVSFYNNEISEKSEIFDDQFSVERPDGSNFTLKIRSTKLEDSAMYFCASSAFLDRAVEQFFGPGTRLTVL.